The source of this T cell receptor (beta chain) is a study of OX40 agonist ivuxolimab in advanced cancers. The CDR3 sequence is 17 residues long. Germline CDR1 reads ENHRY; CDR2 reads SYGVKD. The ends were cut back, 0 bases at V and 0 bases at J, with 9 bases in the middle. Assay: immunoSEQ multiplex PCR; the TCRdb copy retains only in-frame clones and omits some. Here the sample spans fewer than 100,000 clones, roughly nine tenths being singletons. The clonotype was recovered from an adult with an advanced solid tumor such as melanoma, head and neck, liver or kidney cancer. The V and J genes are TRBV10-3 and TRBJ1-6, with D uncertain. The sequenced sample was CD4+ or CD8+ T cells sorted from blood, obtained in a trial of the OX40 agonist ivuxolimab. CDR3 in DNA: TGTGCCATCAGTGAGTCAGGGTTGAGCTCCTATAATTCACCCCTCCACTTT. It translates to CAISESGLSSYNSPLHF.